This TCR beta chain was found in a study of T cell repertoires in cytomegalovirus infection. As for the study in general: Public TCR beta signature analysis indicated the presence of both CMV infection and matching HLA type.

V lost 7 bases to trimming and J lost 0 bases; unmatched junction nucleotides: 6. This CDR3 region has 15 residues. Study-level results: Adding up the frequency of public TCR beta families identified people who carried CMV plus the relevant HLA. Ex vivo responses were dominated by HLA-C-restricted CMV-specific TCR beta clonotypes.

There are many counts of this clonotype. Its antigen is still unknown. TCRdb redid the calling of the reads with MiXCR, one entry per CDR3 protein. Among under 300,000 distinct CDR3 sequences listed, 9% to 15% were seen once. This TCR derives from a human donor in good health (CMV status not recorded). Some clones in this sample may be carry-over from other donors' samples. This chain links TRBV12-3 or TRBV12-4 with TRBJ2-4; 7 nucleotides line up with TRBD1. Sequencing was performed on PBMCs. CDR3 sequence (DNA): TGTGCCAGCACTAGGGGACAGATAGCCAAAAACATTCAGTACTTC. Its protein product is CASTRGQIAKNIQYF.